These 4 T cell receptor beta chains came from one sample sequenced in a study of blood T cell repertoires in COVID-19. The protocol was immunoSEQ multiplex PCR, while the TCRdb copy is restricted to in-frame clones and leaves out a portion. The data contain some 200,000 clones, around 90% of them singletons. The specimen sequenced was PBMCs or T cells enriched from blood (not recorded which). The receptors were gathered from a woman aged 30 to 39 who had recovered from COVID-19.

The chain couples TRBV5-1 to TRBJ2-7; 8 positions match TRBD1. V shed 7 bases, J shed 5 bases, and the junction held 11 bases outside the gene matches. CDR1 and CDR2 from the germline V gene are SGHRS and YFSETQ. CDR3 length: 14 amino acids. CDR3 amino acids: CASERYQGANEQYF. The DNA of the CDR3 is TGCGCCAGCGAGCGCTACCAGGGGGCAAACGAGCAGTACTTC.

V usage is TRBV5-1 and J usage is TRBJ1-3; D is uncertain. Germline-derived CDR1 and CDR2 are SGHRS and YFSETQ. This CDR3 spans 15 amino acids. V dropped 1 base and J dropped 0 bases, with 8 bases sitting between them. This chain's CDR3 is CASSLRSFSGNTIYF. In DNA form, the CDR3 reads TGCGCCAGCAGCTTGAGGAGCTTCTCTGGAAACACCATATATTTT.

The V and J genes are TRBV2 and TRBJ2-1, with D possibly matching TRBD2 (7 bases). CDR1 is SNHLY and CDR2 is FYNNEI in the germline V gene. The length of the CDR3 is 15 residues. The ends were cut back, 6 bases at V and 0 bases at J, with 12 bases in the middle. As DNA, the CDR3 is TGTGCCAGCAGCGGGGAGGGGGGCTCCTACAATGAGCAGTTCTTC. This sequence encodes CASSGEGGSYNEQFF.

In this sample, this clone turned up a few times. V and J are TRBV2 and TRBJ1-3, with 7 bases aligning to TRBD1. Germline V gene sequence: CDR1 SNHLY, CDR2 FYNNEI. The CDR3 totals 15 residues. V was clipped by 6 bases and J by 0 bases; unmatched bases: 5. The CDR3 nucleotides read TGTGCCAGCAGCCGGGACAGCGACTCTGGAAACACCATATATTTT. This encodes CASSRDSDSGNTIYF.